One and the same sample provided the 5 T cell receptor beta chains below, sequenced in a study of T-cell reconstitution after alpha-beta-depleted transplantation in children. For TCRbeta, the library was prepared with unique molecular identifiers. TCRdb analysed the PCR reads with MiXCR anew, one entry per CDR3 protein. This repertoire shows some 830,000 distinct CDR3 sequences, around 15% found once; its top ten account for approximately 5%. The sample was PBMCs, mostly from graft donor cells, taken 360 days after TCRalphabeta/CD19-depleted stem cell transplant. All receptors come from a male patient between 10 and 17 years old who had a stem cell transplant for acute lymphoblastic leukemia, so the T cells may come from the graft donor.

This clonotype was counted between two and nine times. The chain is built from TRBV6-2 or TRBV6-3 and TRBJ2-7, with D tentatively TRBD2 (5 bases). Germline V CDR1 and CDR2: MNHEY, SVGEGT. Deletions cut 6 bases from V and 6 bases from J, with 24 bases between. This CDR3 comprises 16 residues. Here the CDR3 reads CASSSPPGISRAEQYF. As DNA, the CDR3 is TGTGCCAGCAGCAGCCCCCCCGGGATCTCAAGGGCCGAGCAGTACTTC.

The rearrangement uses TRBV5-1 and TRBJ1-1; D is undetermined. The V and J ends lost 4 bases and 3 bases respectively, with 10 bases between them. The germline CDR1 and CDR2 sequences are SGHRS and YFSETQ. The CDR3 is made up of 13 amino acids. The CDR3, as DNA: TGCGCCAGCAGCATCCTTAAGGACACTGAAGCTTTCTTT. This translates into CASSILKDTEAFF.

This clonotype was counted between two and nine times. J is TRBJ1-2 and V is TRBV25-1; D is possibly TRBD1 (6 bases). Germline CDR1 is MGHDK and CDR2 is SYGVNS. The CDR3 totals 13 residues. The V end was cut by 10 bases, the J end by 3 bases, with 15 bases between. CDR3 sequence reads: CATISDRYYGYTF. In DNA form, the CDR3 reads TGTGCCACCATCTCGGACAGATACTATGGCTACACCTTC.

This clonotype was seen a handful of times. The gene calls are TRBV20-1 and TRBJ2-1; 11 bases agree with TRBD2. The CDR3 covers 13 residues. V lost 3 bases and J lost 7; bases outside the gene matches: 2. Per the germline V gene, CDR1 is DFQATT and CDR2 is SNEGSKA (reference sequence). CDR3 sequence (DNA): TGCAGTGCTAGCAGGACTAGCGGGAATGAGCAGTTCTTC. Encoded protein: CSASRTSGNEQFF.

In its sample, this clonotype was seen once. V is TRBV24-1 and J is TRBJ2-2; D is unclear. The germline V and J ends were trimmed by 4 bases and 6 bases, with 11 bases remaining between them. Germline CDR1 KGHDR, CDR2 SFDVKD. The CDR3 has 14 residues. In nucleotides, the CDR3 is TGTGCCACCAGTGACCTTGGACGCCCCGGGGAGCTGTTTTTT. Amino acid sequence: CATSDLGRPGELFF.